These 14 T cell receptor beta chains were all obtained from the same sample, sequenced in a study of OX40 agonist ivuxolimab in advanced cancers. Assay: immunoSEQ multiplex PCR; the TCRdb copy retains only in-frame clones and omits some. The sample has tens of thousands of clones, around 90% seen once. The sequencing here drew on CD4+ or CD8+ T cells sorted from blood, taken in a trial of the OX40 agonist ivuxolimab. These TCRs come from an adult with an advanced solid tumor such as melanoma, head and neck, liver or kidney cancer.

CDR3 loop: CASGPWAANEKLFF. The CDR3 nucleotides read TGTGCCAGCGGGCCCTGGGCGGCTAATGAAAAACTGTTTTTT. The chain joins TRBV28 to TRBJ1-4; no definite D call. Germline loops: CDR1 MDHEN, CDR2 SYDVKM. There are 14 residues in the CDR3. V lost 8 bases, J lost 3 bases, and 13 bases lay in between.

V gene TRBV9 combines with J gene TRBJ2-7, with D uncertain. Per germline, CDR1 SGDLS and CDR2 YYNGEE. The CDR3 runs 12 residues. Between the trimmed V and J ends, which lost 4 bases and 0 bases, there was a span of 5 bases. CDR3 in DNA: TGTGCCAGCAGCTCTACCTCCTACGAGCAGTACTTC. Its translation is CASSSTSYEQYF.

The V call is TRBV9, the J call TRBJ1-4; TRBD1 aligns across 8 bases. V lost 0 bases and J lost 5; bases outside the gene matches: 0. Germline CDR1 and CDR2: SGDLS and YYNGEE. The CDR3 extends over 14 amino acids. CDR3 amino acids: CASSVGTGNEKLFF. For the CDR3, the DNA is TGTGCCAGCAGCGTAGGGACAGGGAATGAAAAACTGTTTTTT.

The V and J genes are TRBV19 and TRBJ1-1, with a tentative D call TRBD1 (6 bases). The germline V gene has CDR1 LNHDA and CDR2 SQIVND (reference sequence). V was shortened by 5 bases and J by 8 bases, with 15 bases between the two germline ends. The CDR3 has 13 residues. The CDR3 spells CASSLPGTLEAFF. The CDR3 nucleotides read TGTGCCAGTAGTCTCCCCGGGACACTCGAAGCTTTCTTT.

The V call is TRBV5-1, the J call TRBJ2-7; unclear D gene. In germline, CDR1 is SGHRS, CDR2 YFSETQ. Trimming left V 0 bases short and J 4 bases short, with 8 bases between. The CDR3 has 13 amino acids. DNA of the CDR3: TGCGCCAGCAGCTTGGTCTGGGGATACGAGCAGTACTTC. This codes for CASSLVWGYEQYF.

Concerning this clone: The same CDR3 also results from other DNA sequences found in this sample. This chain uses TRBV9 with TRBJ2-7, with unresolved D. CDR1 SGDLS and CDR2 YYNGEE come from the germline V gene. The V end lost 0 bases, the J end lost 0 bases, and 7 bases lay between the germline ends. This CDR3 is 14 amino acids long. CDR3 DNA: TGTGCCAGCAGCGTAGTGCCGGGCTCCTACGAGCAGTACTTC. Translated: CASSVVPGSYEQYF.

The chain has TRBV6-5 and TRBJ1-6; TRBD1 aligns across 9 bases. Trimming cost V 4 bases and J 9 bases; bases outside gene matches: 7. There are 15 residues in the CDR3. CDR1 and CDR2 from the germline V gene are MNHEY and SVGAGI. The CDR3 DNA is TGTGCCAGCAGTTCCTTTACAGGGGGCGTTTCACCCCTCCACTTT. The encoded protein is CASSSFTGGVSPLHF.

V gene TRBV5-1 combines with J gene TRBJ2-1; D ambiguous. V was clipped by 2 bases and J by 0 bases, with 9 bases between them. CDR1 and CDR2 from the germline V gene are SGHRS and YFSETQ. The length of the CDR3 is 15 residues. CDR3 amino acids: CASSLKVSSYNEQFF. The CDR3 nucleotides read TGCGCCAGCAGCTTAAAGGTTAGCTCCTACAATGAGCAGTTCTTC.

V usage is TRBV30 and J usage is TRBJ1-6; a weak D match, TRBD1 (5 bases). V lost 0 bases to trimming and J lost 7 bases, with 10 bases between them. CDR1 GTSNPN and CDR2 SVGIG come from the germline V gene (reference sequence). The CDR3 is 14 amino acids. The CDR3, as DNA: TGTGCCTGGAGTGTCGGGACGGTGAATTCACCCCTCCACTTT. Its protein is CAWSVGTVNSPLHF.

The chain is built from TRBV11-1 and TRBJ2-7; TRBD2 is a possible D gene (6 bases). The CDR3 has 11 amino acids. The V gene lost 3 bases and the J gene lost 12 bases, with 12 bases spanning the gap. Germline V gene lookup returns CDR1 SGHAT and CDR2 FQDESV (reference sequence). This CDR3 reads CASSFRDFLYF. The CDR3 DNA is TGTGCCAGCAGCTTCCGGGACTTTTTGTACTTC.

CDR3 in amino acids: CASSPRNSNQPQHF. The CDR3 nucleotides are TGTGCCAGCAGCCCGCGCAATAGCAATCAGCCCCAGCATTTT. The gene calls are TRBV28 and TRBJ1-5; D unresolved. The CDR3 is 14 amino acids. Trimming removed 6 bases from V and 0 bases from J, with 9 bases in between. Germline V gives CDR1 MDHEN, CDR2 SYDVKM.

CDR3 sequence reads: CASSFYSSPSYEQYF. CDR3 nucleotide sequence: TGTGCCAGCAGTTTTTACAGCTCACCCTCCTACGAGCAGTACTTC. The chain carries TRBV28 and TRBJ2-7; D is undetermined. Per the germline V gene, CDR1 is MDHEN and CDR2 is SYDVKM. The CDR3 sequence is 15 residues long. V lost 3 bases, J lost 0 bases, and 12 bases lay in between.

The chain couples TRBV9 to TRBJ1-2; tentatively, D is TRBD1 (5 bases). Germline values: CDR1 SGDLS, CDR2 YYNGEE. V lost 7 bases, J lost 5 bases, and 9 bases lay in between. The CDR3 runs to 11 residues. This CDR3 reads CASGGGYGYTF. The CDR3 nucleotides read TGTGCCAGCGGGGGAGGATATGGCTACACCTTC.

V is TRBV5-5 and J is TRBJ2-7; 7 nucleotides line up with TRBD1. This CDR3 spans 14 amino acids. Germline CDR1 SGHKS, CDR2 YYEKEE (reference sequence). Germline trimming cut 7 bases from V and 2 bases from J; bases unmatched to any gene: 9. Here the CDR3 reads CASENPTGPYEQYF. As DNA, the CDR3 is TGTGCCAGCGAAAACCCGACAGGGCCCTACGAGCAGTACTTC.